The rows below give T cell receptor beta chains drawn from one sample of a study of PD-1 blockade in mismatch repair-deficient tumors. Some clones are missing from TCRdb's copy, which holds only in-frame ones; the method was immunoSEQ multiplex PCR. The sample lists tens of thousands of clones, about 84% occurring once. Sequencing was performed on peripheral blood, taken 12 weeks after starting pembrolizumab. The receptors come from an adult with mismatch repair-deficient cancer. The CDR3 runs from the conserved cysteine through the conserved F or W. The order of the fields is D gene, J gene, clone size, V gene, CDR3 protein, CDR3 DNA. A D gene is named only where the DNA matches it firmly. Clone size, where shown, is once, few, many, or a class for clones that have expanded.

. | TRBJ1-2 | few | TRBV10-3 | CAISEDRDYGYTF | TGTGCCATCAGTGAGGACAGAGACTATGGCTACACCTTC
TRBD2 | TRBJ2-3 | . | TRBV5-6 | CASNPGGARSLQYF | TGTGCCAGCAACCCGGGGGGAGCCCGATCGTTGCAGTATTTT
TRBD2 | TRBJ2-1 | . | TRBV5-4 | CASRLGTSGNEQFF | TGTGCCAGCAGGCTAGGGACTAGCGGAAATGAGCAGTTCTTC
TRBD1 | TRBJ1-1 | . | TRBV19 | CATKWTGSITEAFF | TGTGCCACAAAATGGACAGGGTCTATCACTGAAGCTTTCTTT
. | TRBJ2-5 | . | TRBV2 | CASSGAGGQETQYF | TGTGCCAGCAGTGGGGCTGGAGGCCAAGAGACCCAGTACTTC
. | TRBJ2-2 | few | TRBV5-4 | CASSLMDTGELFF | TGTGCCAGCAGCTTGATGGACACCGGGGAGCTGTTTTTT
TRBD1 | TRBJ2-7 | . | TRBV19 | CASSSRQGQDEQYF | TGTGCCAGTAGTAGCCGACAGGGACAAGACGAGCAGTACTTC
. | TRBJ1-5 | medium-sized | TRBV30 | CAWSEGNNQPQHF | TGTGCCTGGAGTGAGGGAAACAATCAGCCCCAGCATTTT
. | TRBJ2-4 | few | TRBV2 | CASSEAHMGVVKNIQYF | TGTGCCAGCAGTGAAGCTCACATGGGAGTGGTTAAAAACATTCAGTACTTC
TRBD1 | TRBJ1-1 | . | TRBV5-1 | CASSPGGRTEAFF | TGCGCCAGCAGCCCAGGGGGCCGGACTGAAGCTTTCTTT
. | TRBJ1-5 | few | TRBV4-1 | CASSQDPTNPGQNQPQHF | TGCGCCAGCAGCCAGGACCCCACCAATCCGGGACAAAATCAGCCCCAGCATTTT
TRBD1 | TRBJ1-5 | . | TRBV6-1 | CASSGPGQGSNQPQHF | TGTGCCAGCAGTGGGCCGGGACAGGGGAGCAATCAGCCCCAGCATTTT
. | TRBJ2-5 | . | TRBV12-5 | CASGFEFQETQYF | TGTGCTAGTGGTTTCGAGTTCCAAGAGACCCAGTACTTC
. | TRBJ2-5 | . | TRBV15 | CATSWDTGETQYF | TGTGCCACCAGCTGGGACACGGGGGAGACCCAGTACTTC
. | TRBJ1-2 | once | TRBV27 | CASSLSGSGGVRYGYTF | TGTGCCAGCAGTTTATCGGGCTCGGGGGGCGTTCGCTATGGCTACACCTTC
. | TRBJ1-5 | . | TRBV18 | CASSPGSGVQPQHF | TGTGCCAGCTCACCTGGCAGCGGGGTTCAGCCCCAGCATTTT
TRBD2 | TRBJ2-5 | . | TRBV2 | CASSGGRAETQYF | TGTGCCAGCAGTGGAGGGAGGGCCGAGACCCAGTACTTC
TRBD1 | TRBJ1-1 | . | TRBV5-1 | CASSVYGTAPEAFF | TGCGCCAGCAGTGTATATGGGACAGCCCCTGAAGCTTTCTTT
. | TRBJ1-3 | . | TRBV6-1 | CASRRDRNSGNTIYF | TGTGCCAGCAGGAGGGACCGAAACTCTGGAAACACCATATATTTT
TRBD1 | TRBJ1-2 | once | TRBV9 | CASSSWTGIYGYTF | TGTGCCAGCAGCTCCTGGACAGGTATCTATGGCTACACCTTC
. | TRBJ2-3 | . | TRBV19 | CASRAGSSTDTQYF | TGTGCCAGTCGCGCGGGGTCTAGCACAGATACGCAGTATTTT
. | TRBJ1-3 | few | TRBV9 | CASSVDGNWGSGNTIYF | TGTGCCAGCAGCGTAGACGGAAATTGGGGCTCTGGAAACACCATATATTTT
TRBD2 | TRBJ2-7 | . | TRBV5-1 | CASSLGTSLSLSYEQYF | TGCGCCAGCAGCTTGGGGACTAGCCTCTCACTCTCCTACGAGCAGTACTTC
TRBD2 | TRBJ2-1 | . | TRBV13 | CASRRLAGTYNEQFF | TGTGCCAGCAGGAGACTAGCGGGAACCTACAATGAGCAGTTCTTC
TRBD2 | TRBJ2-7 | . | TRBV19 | CASSKFDGRDEQYF | TGTGCCAGTAGTAAATTCGACGGGAGGGACGAGCAGTACTTC
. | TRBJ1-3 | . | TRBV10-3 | CAISELTGASSGNTIYF | TGTGCCATCAGTGAGTTGACGGGGGCGAGCTCTGGAAACACCATATATTTT
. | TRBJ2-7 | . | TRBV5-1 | CASSLAPGYEQYF | TGCGCCAGCAGCTTGGCCCCAGGCTACGAGCAGTACTTC
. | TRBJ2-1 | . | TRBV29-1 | CSGGGRAYNEQFF | TGCAGCGGGGGGGGCAGGGCATACAATGAGCAGTTCTTC
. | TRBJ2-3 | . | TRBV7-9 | CASSFGGADTQYF | TGTGCCAGCAGCTTTGGGGGTGCCGATACGCAGTATTTT
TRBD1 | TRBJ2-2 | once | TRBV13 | CASSSGGYTGELFF | TGTGCCAGCAGCTCAGGGGGCTACACCGGGGAGCTGTTTTTT
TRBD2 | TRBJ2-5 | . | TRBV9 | CASSVGGGVQETQYF | TGTGCCAGCAGCGTTGGGGGGGGAGTCCAAGAGACCCAGTACTTC
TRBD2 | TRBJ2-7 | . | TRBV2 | CASSEGTSGMYSYEQYF | TGTGCCAGCAGTGAGGGGACTAGCGGGATGTATTCCTACGAGCAGTACTTC
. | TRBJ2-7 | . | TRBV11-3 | CASSISHGHTYEQYF | TGTGCCAGCAGCATTAGCCACGGGCATACCTACGAGCAGTACTTC
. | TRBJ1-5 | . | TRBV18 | CASGGADQPQHF | TGTGCCAGTGGCGGGGCTGATCAGCCCCAGCATTTT
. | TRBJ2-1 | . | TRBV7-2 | CASSLVTGVGGNEQFF | TGTGCCAGCAGCTTAGTAACGGGAGTTGGGGGCAATGAGCAGTTCTTC
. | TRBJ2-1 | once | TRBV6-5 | CASSPVAESSYEQFF | TGTGCCAGCAGTCCCGTGGCGGAAAGTAGCTATGAGCAGTTCTTC
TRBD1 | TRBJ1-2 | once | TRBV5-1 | CASSEGDRDAYGYTF | TGCGCCAGCAGCGAGGGGGACAGGGACGCCTATGGCTACACCTTC
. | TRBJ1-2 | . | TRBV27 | CASSLNGLGRKDYGYTF | TGTGCCAGCAGTTTAAATGGGCTAGGCAGGAAAGACTATGGCTACACCTTC
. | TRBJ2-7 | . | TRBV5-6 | CASSSGSIDSYEQYF | TGTGCCAGCAGCTCCGGGTCAATAGACTCCTACGAGCAGTACTTC
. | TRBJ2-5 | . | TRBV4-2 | CASSLLGGSSETQYF | TGTGCCAGCAGCCTACTTGGGGGGTCGTCGGAGACCCAGTACTTC
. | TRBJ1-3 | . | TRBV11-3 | CASTSGRTSGNTIYF | TGTGCCAGCACCTCGGGGAGGACCTCTGGAAACACCATATATTTT
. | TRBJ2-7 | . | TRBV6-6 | CASRKAGAGNEQYF | TGTGCCAGCAGGAAAGCCGGGGCGGGGAACGAGCAGTACTTC
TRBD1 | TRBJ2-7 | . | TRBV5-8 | CASSFDRDYEQYF | TGTGCCAGCAGCTTCGACAGGGACTACGAGCAGTACTTC
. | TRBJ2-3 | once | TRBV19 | CASSTTADTQYF | TGTGCCAGTAGTACGACGGCAGATACGCAGTATTTT
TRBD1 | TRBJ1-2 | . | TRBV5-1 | CASSSRDSPADGYTF | TGCGCCAGCAGCTCCCGGGACAGCCCTGCTGATGGCTACACCTTC
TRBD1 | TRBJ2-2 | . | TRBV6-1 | CASRAGGEGAGELFF | TGTGCCAGCAGGGCAGGGGGCGAAGGAGCCGGGGAGCTGTTTTTT
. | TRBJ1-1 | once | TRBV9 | CASSVGRSGGEAFF | TGTGCCAGCAGCGTAGGGCGGTCGGGGGGGGAAGCTTTCTTT
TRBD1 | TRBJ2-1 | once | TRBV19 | CASSMGTDSNEQFF | TGTGCCAGTAGTATGGGGACAGACTCCAATGAGCAGTTCTTC
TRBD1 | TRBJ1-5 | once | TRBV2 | CASSVDRAIQPQHF | TGTGCCAGCAGTGTGGACAGGGCCATTCAGCCCCAGCATTTT
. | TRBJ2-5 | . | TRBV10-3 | CAISGGPIEETQYF | TGTGCCATCAGTGGAGGACCCATCGAAGAGACCCAGTACTTC
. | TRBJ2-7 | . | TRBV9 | CASSPWRDHYEQYF | TGTGCCAGCAGCCCCTGGAGGGACCACTACGAGCAGTACTTC
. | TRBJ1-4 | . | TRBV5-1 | CASRAEVTNEKLFF | TGCGCCAGCAGAGCAGAGGTGACTAATGAAAAACTGTTTTTT
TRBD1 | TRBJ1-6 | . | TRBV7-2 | CASSLVGTGASPLHF | TGTGCCAGCAGCTTAGTCGGGACAGGGGCTTCACCCCTCCACTTT
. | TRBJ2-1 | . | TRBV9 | CASSVGERLNEQFF | TGTGCCAGCAGCGTAGGGGAGCGGCTAAATGAGCAGTTCTTC